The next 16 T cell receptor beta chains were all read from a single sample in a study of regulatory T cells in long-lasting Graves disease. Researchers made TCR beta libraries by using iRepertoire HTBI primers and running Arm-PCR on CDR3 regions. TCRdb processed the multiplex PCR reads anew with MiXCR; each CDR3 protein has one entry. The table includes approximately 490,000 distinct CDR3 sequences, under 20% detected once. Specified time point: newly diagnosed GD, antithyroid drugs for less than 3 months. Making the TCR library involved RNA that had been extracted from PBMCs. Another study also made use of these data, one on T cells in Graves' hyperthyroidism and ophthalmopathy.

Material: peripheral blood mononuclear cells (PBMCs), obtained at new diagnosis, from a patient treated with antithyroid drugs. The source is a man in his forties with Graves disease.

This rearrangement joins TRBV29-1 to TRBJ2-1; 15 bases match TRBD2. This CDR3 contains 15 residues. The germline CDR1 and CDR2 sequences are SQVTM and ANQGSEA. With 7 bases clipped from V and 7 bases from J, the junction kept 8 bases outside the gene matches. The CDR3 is CSAHRGLAGGNEQFF. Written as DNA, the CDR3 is TGCAGCGCCCATCGGGGACTAGCGGGGGGAAATGAGCAGTTCTTC.

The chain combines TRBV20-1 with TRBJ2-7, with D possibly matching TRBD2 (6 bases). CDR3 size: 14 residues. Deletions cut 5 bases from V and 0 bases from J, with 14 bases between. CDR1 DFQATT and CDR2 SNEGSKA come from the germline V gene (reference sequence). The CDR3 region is CSAPGGDFSYEQYF. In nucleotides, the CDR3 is TGCAGTGCTCCCGGAGGGGACTTCTCCTACGAGCAGTACTTC.

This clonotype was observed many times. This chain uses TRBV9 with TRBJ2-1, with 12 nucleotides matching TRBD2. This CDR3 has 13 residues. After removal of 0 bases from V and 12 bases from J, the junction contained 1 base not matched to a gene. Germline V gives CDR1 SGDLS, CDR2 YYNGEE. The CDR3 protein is CASSVATSGRQFF. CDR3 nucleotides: TGTGCCAGCAGCGTAGCGACTAGCGGGAGGCAGTTCTTC.

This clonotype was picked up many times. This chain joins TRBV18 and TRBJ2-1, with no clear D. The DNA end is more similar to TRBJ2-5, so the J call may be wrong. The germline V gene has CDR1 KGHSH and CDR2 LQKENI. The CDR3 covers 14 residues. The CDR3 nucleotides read TGTGCCAGCTCATCCCGACGCAACCAAGAGACCCAGTACTTC. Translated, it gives CASSSRRNQETQYF.

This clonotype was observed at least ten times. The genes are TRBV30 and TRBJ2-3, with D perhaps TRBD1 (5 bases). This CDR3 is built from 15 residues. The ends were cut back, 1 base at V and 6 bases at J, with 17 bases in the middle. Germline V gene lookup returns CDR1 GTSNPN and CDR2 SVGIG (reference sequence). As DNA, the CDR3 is TGTGCCTGGAGTGAGGACCAGGGCCTGGTCGATACGCAGTATTTT. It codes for CAWSEDQGLVDTQYF. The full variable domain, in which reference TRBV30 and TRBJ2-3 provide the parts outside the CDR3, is SQTIHQWPATLVQPVGSPLSLECTVEGTSNPNLYWYRQAAGRGLQLLFYSVGIGQISSEVPQNLSASRPQDRQFILSSKKLLLSDSGFYLCAWSEDQGLVDTQYFGPGTRLTVL.

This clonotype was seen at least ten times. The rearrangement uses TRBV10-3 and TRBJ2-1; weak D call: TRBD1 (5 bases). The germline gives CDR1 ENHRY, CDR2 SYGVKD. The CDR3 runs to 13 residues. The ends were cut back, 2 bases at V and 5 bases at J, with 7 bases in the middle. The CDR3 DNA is TGTGCCATCAGTGAGCAGGGAAACAATGAGCAGTTCTTC. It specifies CAISEQGNNEQFF.

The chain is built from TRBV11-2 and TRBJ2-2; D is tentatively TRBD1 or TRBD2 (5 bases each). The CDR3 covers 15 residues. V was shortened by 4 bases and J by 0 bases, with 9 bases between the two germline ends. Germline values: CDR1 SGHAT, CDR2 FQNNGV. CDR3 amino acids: CASSSRGPNTGELFF. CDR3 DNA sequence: TGTGCCAGCAGCTCTCGGGGCCCGAACACCGGGGAGCTGTTTTTT.

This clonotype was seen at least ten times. The CDR3 is CASSDGAEETQYF. CDR3 in DNA: TGTGCCAGCAGTGACGGAGCAGAAGAGACCCAGTACTTC. This rearrangement joins TRBV2 to TRBJ2-5; D is undetermined. CDR3 length equals 13 residues. CDR1 and CDR2 from the germline V gene are SNHLY and FYNNEI. V lost 3 bases and J lost 3, with 8 bases in between.

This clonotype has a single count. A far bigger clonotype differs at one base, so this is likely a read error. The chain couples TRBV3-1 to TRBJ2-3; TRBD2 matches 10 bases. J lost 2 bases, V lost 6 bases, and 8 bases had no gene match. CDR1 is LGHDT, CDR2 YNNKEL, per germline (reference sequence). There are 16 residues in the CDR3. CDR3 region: CASSLPLAGNTDTQYF. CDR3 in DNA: TGTGCCAGCAGTCTCCCACTAGCGGGAAACACAGATACGCAGTATTTT.

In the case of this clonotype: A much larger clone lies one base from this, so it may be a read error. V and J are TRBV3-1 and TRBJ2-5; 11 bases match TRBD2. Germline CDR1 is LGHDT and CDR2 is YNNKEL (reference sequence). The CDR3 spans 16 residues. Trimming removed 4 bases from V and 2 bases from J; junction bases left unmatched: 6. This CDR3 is CASSLGLAAVQETQYF. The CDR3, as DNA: TGTGCCAGCAGCCTGGGACTAGCGGCAGTACAAGAGACCCAGTACTTC.

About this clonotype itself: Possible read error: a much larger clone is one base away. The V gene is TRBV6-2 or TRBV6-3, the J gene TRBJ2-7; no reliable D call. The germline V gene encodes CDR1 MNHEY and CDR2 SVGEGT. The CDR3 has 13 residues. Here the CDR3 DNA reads TGTGCCAGCAAGGAGTTGCAACGCTACGAGCGGTACTTC. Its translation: CASKELQRYERYF.

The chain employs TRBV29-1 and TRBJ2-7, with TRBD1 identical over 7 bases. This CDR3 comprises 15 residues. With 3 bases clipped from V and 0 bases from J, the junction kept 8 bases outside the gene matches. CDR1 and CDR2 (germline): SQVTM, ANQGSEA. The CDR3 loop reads CSVDYDRVISYEQYF. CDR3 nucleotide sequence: TGCAGCGTTGACTACGACAGGGTCATCTCCTACGAGCAGTACTTC.

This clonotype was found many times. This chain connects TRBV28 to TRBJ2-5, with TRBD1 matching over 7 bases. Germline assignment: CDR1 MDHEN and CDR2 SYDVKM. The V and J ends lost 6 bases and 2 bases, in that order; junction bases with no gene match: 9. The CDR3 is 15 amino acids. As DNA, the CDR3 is TGTGCCAGCAGCGGGACAGCAACCCCTCAAGAGACCCAGTACTTC. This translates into CASSGTATPQETQYF.

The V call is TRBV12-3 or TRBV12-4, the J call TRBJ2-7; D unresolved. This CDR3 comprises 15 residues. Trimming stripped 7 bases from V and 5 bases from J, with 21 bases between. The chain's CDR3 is CASTPPWRTLDEQYF. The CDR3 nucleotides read TGTGCCAGCACTCCCCCATGGCGGACCCTCGACGAGCAGTACTTC.

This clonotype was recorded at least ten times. The chain's CDR3 is CAISESNRGQSTEAFF. CDR3 nucleotides: TGTGCCATCAGTGAGTCAAACAGGGGGCAGAGCACTGAAGCTTTCTTT. The rearrangement uses TRBV10-3 and TRBJ1-1; 9 bases align to TRBD1. The germline V gene has CDR1 ENHRY and CDR2 SYGVKD. The V gene end was trimmed by 0 bases and the J gene end by 4 bases; junction bases not matched to a gene: 6. The CDR3 has 16 residues.

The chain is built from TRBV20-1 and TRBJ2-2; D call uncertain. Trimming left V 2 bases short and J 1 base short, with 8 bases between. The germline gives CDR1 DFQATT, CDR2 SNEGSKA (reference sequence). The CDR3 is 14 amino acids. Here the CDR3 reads CSARRWGNTGELFF. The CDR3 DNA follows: TGCAGTGCTAGAAGGTGGGGGAACACCGGGGAGCTGTTTTTT.